Below are 10 T cell receptor beta chains sequenced from a single sample in a study of shared clonotypes between healthy human individuals. The table came from immunoSEQ multiplex PCR; TCRdb's copy has only in-frame clones and leaves some out. The table includes 550,000 to 750,000 clones, 92% detected once. Naive CD8 cells comprised CD45RO-negative, CCR7-positively selected cells, excluding terminally differentiated effector memory CD45RA+ cells. The sample taken for sequencing was naive CD8+ T cells sorted from blood. The source of these receptors is a man aged 25 to 40 in good health.

The chain joins TRBV6-6 to TRBJ2-1; D is uncertain. The CDR3 consists of 15 residues. CDR1 and CDR2 (germline): MNHNY, SVGAGI (reference sequence). V was trimmed by 3 bases and J by 4 bases, leaving 13 bases between them. CDR3 amino acids: CASSYGGPLYNEQFF. The DNA for the CDR3 is TGTGCCAGCAGTTATGGTGGCCCCCTTTACAATGAGCAGTTCTTC.

The chain links TRBV7-9 to TRBJ1-5; D is ambiguous. Trimming removed 7 bases from V and 0 bases from J, with 13 bases in between. The V gene's germline CDR1 is SEHNR and CDR2 FQNEAQ (reference sequence). There are 15 residues in the CDR3. The CDR3 DNA reads TGTGCCAGCACCTCTACGGGAGATAGCAATCAGCCCCAGCATTTT. Its protein product is CASTSTGDSNQPQHF.

This chain joins TRBV5-1 and TRBJ2-1, with 10 bases lining up with TRBD2. Unmatched junction bases numbered 7, after V lost 1 base and J lost 9 bases. Per germline, CDR1 SGHRS and CDR2 YFSETQ. This CDR3 is built from 15 residues. CDR3 sequence reads: CASSLWASGSGEQFF. CDR3 nucleotides: TGCGCCAGCAGCTTGTGGGCTAGCGGGAGTGGTGAGCAGTTCTTC.

This clone was recorded once. V usage is TRBV29-1 and J usage is TRBJ2-3; 11 bases align to TRBD2. Losses at the gene ends were 8 bases for V and 2 bases for J; bases not matched to a gene: 3. From germline, CDR1 is SQVTM and CDR2 ANQGSEA. The CDR3 loop spans 13 amino acids. CDR3 bases: TGCAGCAAGACTAGCGGGAACACAGATACGCAGTATTTT. Protein product: CSKTSGNTDTQYF.

The rearrangement links TRBV27 to TRBJ1-5, with a tentative D call TRBD1 (6 bases). There are 13 residues in the CDR3. Trimming cost V 6 bases and J 4 bases, with 10 bases left between them. From germline, CDR1 is MNHEY and CDR2 SMNVEV (reference sequence). CDR3 bases: TGTGCCAGCAGACAGGGATGGAATCAGCCCCAGCATTTT. Translating gives CASRQGWNQPQHF.

This clone has only one observation. This rearrangement joins TRBV7-9 to TRBJ1-4, with D perhaps TRBD1 (6 bases). V was clipped by 4 bases and J by 7 bases, with 22 bases between them. The CDR3 sequence is 17 residues long. Germline values: CDR1 SEHNR, CDR2 FQNEAQ (reference sequence). CDR3 protein: CASSSRGLGALGEKLFF. CDR3 DNA: TGTGCCAGCAGCTCACGAGGCCTGGGGGCGCTCGGTGAAAAACTGTTTTTT.

V is TRBV12-5 and J is TRBJ2-1; D gene unclear. CDR3 length: 14 amino acids. Looked up from germline, CDR1 is LGHNT and CDR2 is FRNRAP. V was shortened by 1 base and J by 1 base, with 5 bases between the two germline ends. The CDR3 bases are TGTGCTAGTGGTTTGGGGGGTTCCTACAATGAGCAGTTCTTC. Encoded protein: CASGLGGSYNEQFF.

V and J are TRBV5-6 and TRBJ2-2; no clear D gene. Germline V gene data show CDR1 as SGHDT and CDR2 as YYEEEE. The CDR3 is made up of 14 amino acids. Trimming took off 0 bases at V and 0 bases at J, with 3 bases between the two ends. CDR3: CASSLGPNTGELFF. CDR3 DNA: TGTGCCAGCAGCTTGGGGCCGAACACCGGGGAGCTGTTTTTT.

The V gene is TRBV2, the J gene TRBJ2-7, with TRBD2 matching over 12 bases. The V gene end was trimmed by 4 bases and the J gene end by 2 bases; junction bases not matched to a gene: 6. Germline V gene lookup returns CDR1 SNHLY and CDR2 FYNNEI. This CDR3 region has 16 residues. The chain's CDR3 is CASSALLAGGPYEQYF. CDR3 DNA: TGTGCCAGCAGTGCCCTCCTAGCGGGAGGGCCCTACGAGCAGTACTTC.

The V call is TRBV11-2, the J call TRBJ2-5; no clear D. This CDR3 spans 16 amino acids. From germline, CDR1 is SGHAT and CDR2 FQNNGV. V lost 3 bases and J 5 bases, leaving 19 bases between the germline ends. CDR3 DNA sequence: TGTGCCAGCAGCTTTGGGAAGTACGGAGATTCTGAGACCCAGTACTTC. Translated, it gives CASSFGKYGDSETQYF.